Below are 12 T cell receptor beta chains sequenced from a single sample in a study of cytomegalovirus exposure and HLA in healthy donors. PCR amplification relied on 60 Vbeta primers (plus 13 Jbeta primers). The protocol was immunoSEQ multiplex PCR, while the TCRdb copy is restricted to in-frame clones and leaves out a portion. In the table there are fewer than 120,000 clones, about three quarters of which are singletons. Sequenced sample: PBMCs. The receptors originated from a woman in her 30s in good health and CMV-seronegative.

V and J are TRBV4-3 and TRBJ1-1; tentatively, D is TRBD1 (6 bases). CDR3 length: 13 residues. The V and J ends lost 8 bases and 1 base respectively, with 11 bases between them. CDR1 and CDR2 from the germline V gene are LGHNA and YSLEER. CDR3 sequence: CASRGHPNTEAFF. The CDR3 coding sequence is TGCGCCAGCCGGGGACACCCGAACACTGAAGCTTTCTTT.

This clone was detected a few times. V is TRBV20-1 and J is TRBJ2-7; tentative D call: TRBD2 (5 bases). The CDR3 spans 11 residues. Trimming shortened V by 4 bases and J by 6 bases, and 10 bases separated the two germline ends. Germline lookup yields CDR1 DFQATT and CDR2 SNEGSKA (reference sequence). This CDR3 is CSATDSLEQYF. DNA of the CDR3: TGCAGTGCTACGGACTCCCTCGAGCAGTACTTC.

The V and J genes are TRBV16 and TRBJ1-1; D might be TRBD1 (5 bases). This CDR3 comprises 14 residues. The germline gives CDR1 KGHSY, CDR2 FQNENV. Trimming removed 2 bases from V and 4 bases from J, with 11 bases in between. In nucleotides, the CDR3 is TGTGCCAGCAGCCAAGGCCTGGGGGGCACTGAAGCTTTCTTT. This encodes CASSQGLGGTEAFF. Together with reference TRBV16 and TRBJ1-1, the CDR3 gives the full variable domain: GEEVAQTPKHLVRGEGQKAKLYCAPIKGHSYVFWYQQVLKNEFKFLISFQNENVFDETGMPKERFSAKCLPNSPCSLEIQATKLEDSAVYFCASSQGLGGTEAFFGQGTRLTVV.

The chain joins TRBV7-2 to TRBJ1-2; D may be TRBD1 (5 bases). Germline V gene lookup returns CDR1 SGHTA and CDR2 FQGNSA. V lost 1 base and J 0 bases, leaving 12 bases between the germline ends. This CDR3 comprises 16 residues. In nucleotides, the CDR3 is TGTGCCAGCAGCTTAGTGGCGACAGACACTAACTATGGCTACACCTTC. Translating it yields CASSLVATDTNYGYTF.

V is TRBV29-1 and J is TRBJ2-7; TRBD1 matches 9 bases. CDR3 length equals 12 residues. J gave up 3 bases and V 5 bases, and 2 bases lay outside the gene matches. The germline V gene has CDR1 SQVTM and CDR2 ANQGSEA. CDR3: CSVKGQGYEQYF. The CDR3 region has the DNA TGCAGCGTTAAGGGACAGGGCTACGAGCAGTACTTC.

V and J are TRBV30 and TRBJ1-3; 9 nucleotides line up with TRBD1. The germline gives CDR1 GTSNPN, CDR2 SVGIG (reference sequence). This CDR3 is built from 16 residues. Trimming at V came to 3 bases and at J to 0 bases, leaving 6 bases not matched to a gene. As DNA, the CDR3 is TGTGCCTGGAGCCGGGGGACAGGGAGCTCTGGAAACACCATATATTTT. Amino acids: CAWSRGTGSSGNTIYF. Full variable domain (rest looked up from reference TRBV30 and TRBJ1-3): SQTIHQWPATLVQPVGSPLSLECTVEGTSNPNLYWYRQAAGRGLQLLFYSVGIGQISSEVPQNLSASRPQDRQFILSSKKLLLSDSGFYLCAWSRGTGSSGNTIYFGEGSWLTVV.

The CDR3 nucleotides are TGTGCCAGCAGCTTTTCGACGGGAGAAGCTTTCTTT. Translated, it gives CASSFSTGEAFF. This chain joins TRBV5-6 and TRBJ1-1, with no clear D. The V gene's germline CDR1 is SGHDT and CDR2 YYEEEE. V was clipped by 2 bases and J by 8 bases, with 10 bases between them. The CDR3 consists of 12 residues.

The chain is built from TRBV4-3 and TRBJ2-2, with D uncertain. In germline, CDR1 is LGHNA, CDR2 YSLEER. V lost 1 base and J 5 bases, leaving 8 bases between the germline ends. The CDR3 runs to 14 residues. The CDR3: CASSQGQVTGELFF. DNA for the CDR3: TGCGCCAGCAGCCAAGGGCAGGTTACCGGGGAGCTGTTTTTT.

This chain uses TRBV7-9 with TRBJ2-3, with D uncertain. Germline lookup yields CDR1 SEHNR and CDR2 FQNEAQ (reference sequence). There are 11 residues in the CDR3. V gave up 4 bases and J gave up 5 bases, with 4 bases separating them. This CDR3 reads CASSWRDTQYF. As DNA, the CDR3 is TGTGCCAGCAGCTGGAGAGATACGCAGTATTTT.

This chain connects TRBV7-2 to TRBJ1-6; 8 bases fit TRBD1. CDR3 size: 15 residues. Germline V gene lookup returns CDR1 SGHTA and CDR2 FQGNSA. V was clipped by 3 bases and J by 15 bases; unmatched bases: 13. In DNA, the CDR3 is TGTGCCAGCAGCTTCGGCAGGGGGCTCTCCCCAATCCTCCACTTT. It is translated as CASSFGRGLSPILHF.

The rearrangement joins TRBV30 to TRBJ1-2; D ambiguous. CDR1 is GTSNPN, CDR2 SVGIG, per germline (reference sequence). The CDR3 is 14 amino acids. The V gene lost 0 bases and the J gene lost 2 bases, with 10 bases spanning the gap. Here the CDR3 DNA reads TGTGCCTGGAGTGTACTTGACAAGAACTATGGCTACACCTTC. It encodes CAWSVLDKNYGYTF.

The V and J genes are TRBV4-2 and TRBJ2-7; 7 bases align to TRBD1. CDR3 size: 16 residues. Germline-derived CDR1 and CDR2 are LGHNA and YNFKEQ. Germline trimming cut 1 base from V and 4 bases from J; bases unmatched to any gene: 10. The CDR3 coding sequence is TGTGCCAGCAGCCAAGGACAGGGAGCAGAGTCTTACGAGCAGTACTTC. This sequence encodes CASSQGQGAESYEQYF.